Sequencing of this T cell receptor beta chain was carried out in a study of cytomegalovirus exposure and HLA in healthy donors. Primers included in the PCR were 60 Vbeta and 13 Jbeta primers. Produced via immunoSEQ multiplex PCR; TCRdb's table is partial and in-frame only. The repertoire holds more than 100,000 clones, with around 80% as singletons. The CDR3 loop spans 16 amino acids. V lost 4 bases and J 2 bases, leaving 15 bases between the germline ends. Germline V gives CDR1 SGDLS, CDR2 YYNGEE. The TCR originated in a man aged 50-59 years in good health and CMV-seronegative. Input material: PBMCs. J is TRBJ2-2 and V is TRBV9; D is unclear. CDR3 residues: CASSPRHTINTGELFF. CDR3 nucleotide sequence: TGTGCCAGCAGCCCCCGTCACACGATAAACACCGGGGAGCTGTTTTTT. Full variable domain (remainder filled in from reference TRBV9 and TRBJ2-2): DSGVTQTPKHLITATGQRVTLRCSPRSGDLSVYWYQQSLDQGLQFLIQYYNGEERAKGNILERFSAQQFPDLHSELNLSSLELGDSALYFCASSPRHTINTGELFFGEGSRLTVL.